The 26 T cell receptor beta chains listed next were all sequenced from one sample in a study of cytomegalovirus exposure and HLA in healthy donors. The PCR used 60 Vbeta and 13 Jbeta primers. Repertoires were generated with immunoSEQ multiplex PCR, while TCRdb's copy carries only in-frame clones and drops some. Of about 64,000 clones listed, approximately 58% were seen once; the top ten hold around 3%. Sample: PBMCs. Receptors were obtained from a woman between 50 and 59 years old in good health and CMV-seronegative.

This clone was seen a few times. This CDR3 is CSVVRRGGELFF. CDR3 nucleotide sequence: TGCAGCGTTGTTCGCAGGGGCGGGGAGCTGTTTTTT. The chain recombines TRBV29-1 with TRBJ2-2; D may be TRBD1 (6 bases). CDR1 is SQVTM and CDR2 is ANQGSEA in the germline V gene. The V end was cut by 4 bases, the J end by 7 bases, with 10 bases between. This CDR3 has 12 amino acids.

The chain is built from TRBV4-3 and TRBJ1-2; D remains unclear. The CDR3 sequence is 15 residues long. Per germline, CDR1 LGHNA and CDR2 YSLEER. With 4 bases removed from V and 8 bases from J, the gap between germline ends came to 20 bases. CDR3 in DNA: TGCGCCAGCAGCCTGGGAGGTGCGGGTGGCGGGGGCTACACCTTC. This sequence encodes CASSLGGAGGGGYTF.

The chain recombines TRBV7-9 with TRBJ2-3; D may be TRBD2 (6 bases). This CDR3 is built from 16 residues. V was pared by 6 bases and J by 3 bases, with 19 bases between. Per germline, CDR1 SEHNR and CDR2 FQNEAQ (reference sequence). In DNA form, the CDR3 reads TGTGCCAGCAGGTTATGGTTGGTAGGAGGGACAGATACGCAGTATTTT. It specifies CASRLWLVGGTDTQYF.

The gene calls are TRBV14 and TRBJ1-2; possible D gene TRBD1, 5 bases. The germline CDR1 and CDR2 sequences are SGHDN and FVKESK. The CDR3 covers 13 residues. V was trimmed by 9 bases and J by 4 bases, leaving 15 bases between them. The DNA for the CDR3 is TGTGCCAGGGTCTACAGGATTACCTATGGCTACACCTTC. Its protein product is CARVYRITYGYTF. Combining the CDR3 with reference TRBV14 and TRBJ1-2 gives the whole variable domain EAGVTQFPSHSVIEKGQTVTLRCDPISGHDNLYWYRRVMGKEIKFLLHFVKESKQDESGMPNNRFLAERTGGTYSTLKVQPAELEDSGVYFCARVYRITYGYTFGSGTRLTVV.

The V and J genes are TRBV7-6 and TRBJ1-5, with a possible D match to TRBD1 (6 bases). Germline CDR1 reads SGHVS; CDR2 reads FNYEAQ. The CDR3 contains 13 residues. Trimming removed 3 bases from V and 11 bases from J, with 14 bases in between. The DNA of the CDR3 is TGTGCCAGCAGCTTGAACAGGGTGAAGGCCCAGCATTTT. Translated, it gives CASSLNRVKAQHF.

CDR3 sequence reads: CASRPDRGGYGYTF. The CDR3 region has the DNA TGTGCCAGCAGACCGGACAGGGGAGGGTATGGCTACACCTTC. The chain has TRBV5-4 and TRBJ1-2, with 9 positions matching TRBD1. The germline CDR1 and CDR2 sequences are SGHNT and YYREEE (reference sequence). The length of the CDR3 is 14 residues. Trimming cost V 5 bases and J 5 bases; bases outside gene matches: 7.

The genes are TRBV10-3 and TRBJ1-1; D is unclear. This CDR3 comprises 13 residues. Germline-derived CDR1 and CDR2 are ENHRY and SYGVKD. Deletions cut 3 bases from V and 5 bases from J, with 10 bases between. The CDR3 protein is CAISEIGGTEAFF. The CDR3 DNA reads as TGTGCCATCAGTGAAATAGGAGGGACTGAAGCTTTCTTT.

DNA of the CDR3: TGTGCCAGCAGTGAATATATGTCCCAGCCCCAGCATTTT. Protein: CASSEYMSQPQHF. The chain couples TRBV2 to TRBJ1-5; D not certain. The V gene lost 2 bases and the J gene lost 7 bases, with 9 bases spanning the gap. The CDR3 is 13 residues long. Germline V lookup: CDR1 SNHLY, CDR2 FYNNEI.

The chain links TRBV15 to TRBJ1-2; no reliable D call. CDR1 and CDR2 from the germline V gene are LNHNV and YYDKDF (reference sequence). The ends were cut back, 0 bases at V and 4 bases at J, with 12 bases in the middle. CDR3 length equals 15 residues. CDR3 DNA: TGTGCCACCAGCAGAGATTGGCAGGCCTTCTATGGCTACACCTTC. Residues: CATSRDWQAFYGYTF.

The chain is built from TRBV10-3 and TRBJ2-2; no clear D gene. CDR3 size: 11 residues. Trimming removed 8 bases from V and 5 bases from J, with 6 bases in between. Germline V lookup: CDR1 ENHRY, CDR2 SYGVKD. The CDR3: CAIAVTGELFF. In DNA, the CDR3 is TGTGCCATCGCGGTAACCGGGGAGCTGTTTTTT.

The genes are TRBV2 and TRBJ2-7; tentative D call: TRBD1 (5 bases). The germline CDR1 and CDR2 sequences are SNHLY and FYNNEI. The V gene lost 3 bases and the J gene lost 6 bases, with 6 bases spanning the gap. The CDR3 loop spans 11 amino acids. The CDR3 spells CASSDRVEQYF. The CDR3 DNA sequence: TGTGCCAGCAGTGACAGGGTCGAGCAGTACTTC. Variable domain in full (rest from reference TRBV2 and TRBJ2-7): EPEVTQTPSHQVTQMGQEVILRCVPISNHLYFYWYRQILGQKVEFLVSFYNNEISEKSEIFDDQFSVERPDGSNFTLKIRSTKLEDSAMYFCASSDRVEQYFGPGTRLTVT.

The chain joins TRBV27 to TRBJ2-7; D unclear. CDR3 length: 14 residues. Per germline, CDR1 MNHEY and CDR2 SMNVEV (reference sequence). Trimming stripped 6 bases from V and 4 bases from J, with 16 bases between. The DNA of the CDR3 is TGTGCCAGCAGCCCAATAGCAGCTTCGTACGAGCAGTACTTC. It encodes CASSPIAASYEQYF.

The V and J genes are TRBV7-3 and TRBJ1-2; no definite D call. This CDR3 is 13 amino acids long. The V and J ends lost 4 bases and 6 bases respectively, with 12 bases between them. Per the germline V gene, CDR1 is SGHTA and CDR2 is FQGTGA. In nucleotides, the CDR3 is TGTGCCAGCAGCTCTAGGGAGTTGGATGGCTACACCTTC. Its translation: CASSSRELDGYTF.

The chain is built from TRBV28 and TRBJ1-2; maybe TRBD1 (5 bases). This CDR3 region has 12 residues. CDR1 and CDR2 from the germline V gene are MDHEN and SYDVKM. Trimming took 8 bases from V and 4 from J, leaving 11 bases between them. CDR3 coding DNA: TGTGCCAGCGGCGCCGGGGGCTATGGCTACACCTTC. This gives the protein CASGAGGYGYTF.

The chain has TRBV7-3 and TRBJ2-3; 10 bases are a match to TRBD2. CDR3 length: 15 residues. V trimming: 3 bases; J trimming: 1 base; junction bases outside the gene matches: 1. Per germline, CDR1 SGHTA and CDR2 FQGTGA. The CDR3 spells CASSFGTSGTDTQYF. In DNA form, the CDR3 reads TGTGCCAGCAGCTTCGGGACTAGCGGCACAGATACGCAGTATTTT.

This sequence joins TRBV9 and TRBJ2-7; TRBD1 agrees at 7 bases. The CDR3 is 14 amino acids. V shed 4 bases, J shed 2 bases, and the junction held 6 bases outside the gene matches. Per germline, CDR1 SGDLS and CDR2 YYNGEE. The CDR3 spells CASSHGQGAYEQYF. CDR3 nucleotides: TGTGCCAGCAGCCACGGGCAGGGGGCCTACGAGCAGTACTTC.

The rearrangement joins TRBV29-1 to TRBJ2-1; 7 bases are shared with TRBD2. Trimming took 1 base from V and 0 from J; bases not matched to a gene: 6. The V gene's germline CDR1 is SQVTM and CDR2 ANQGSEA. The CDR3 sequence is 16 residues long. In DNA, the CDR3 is TGCAGCGTTGAAGGGCACCTAGCGGACTCCTACAATGAGCAGTTCTTC. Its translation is CSVEGHLADSYNEQFF.

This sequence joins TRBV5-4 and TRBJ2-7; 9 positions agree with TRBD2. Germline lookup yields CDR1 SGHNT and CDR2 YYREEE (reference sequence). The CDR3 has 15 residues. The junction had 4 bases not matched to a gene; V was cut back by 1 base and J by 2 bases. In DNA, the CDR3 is TGTGCCAGCAGCTTGTCGGCGGGAGGGACCTACGAGCAGTACTTC. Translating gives CASSLSAGGTYEQYF.

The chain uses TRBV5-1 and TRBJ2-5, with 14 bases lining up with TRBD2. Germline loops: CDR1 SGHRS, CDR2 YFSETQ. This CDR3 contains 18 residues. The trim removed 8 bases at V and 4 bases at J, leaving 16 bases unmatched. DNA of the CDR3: TGCGCCAGACAGCAGGTGTCCGGGACTAGCGGGAGATCAGAGACCCAGTACTTC. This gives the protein CARQQVSGTSGRSETQYF.

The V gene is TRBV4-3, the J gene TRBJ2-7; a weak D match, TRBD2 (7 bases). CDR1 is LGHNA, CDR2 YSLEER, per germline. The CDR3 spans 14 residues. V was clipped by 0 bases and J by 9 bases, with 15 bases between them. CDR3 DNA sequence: TGCGCCAGCAGCCAAGATCGGGGGCCGGGAGGGCAGTACTTC. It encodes CASSQDRGPGGQYF.

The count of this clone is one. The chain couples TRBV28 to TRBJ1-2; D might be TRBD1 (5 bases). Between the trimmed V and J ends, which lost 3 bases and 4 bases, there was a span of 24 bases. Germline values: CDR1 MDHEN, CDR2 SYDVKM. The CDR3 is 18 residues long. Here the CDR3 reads CASSFSVGQLGSFYGYTF. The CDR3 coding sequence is TGTGCCAGCAGTTTTTCGGTGGGGCAGTTGGGCAGTTTCTATGGCTACACCTTC.

The chain's CDR3 is CASSSEPTGTSGETQYF. The CDR3 DNA is TGCGCCAGCAGCTCCGAACCAACTGGGACTAGCGGAGAGACCCAGTACTTC. The chain recombines TRBV5-1 with TRBJ2-5, with TRBD2 matching 11 bases. With 3 bases clipped from V and 4 bases from J, the junction kept 11 bases outside the gene matches. The CDR3 loop spans 17 amino acids. Germline V gene lookup returns CDR1 SGHRS and CDR2 YFSETQ. The complete variable domain, with remaining parts taken from reference TRBV5-1 and TRBJ2-5, reads KAGVTQTPRYLIKTRGQQVTLSCSPISGHRSVSWYQQTPGQGLQFLFEYFSETQRNKGNFPGRFSGRQFSNSRSEMNVSTLELGDSALYLCASSSEPTGTSGETQYFGPGTRLLVL.

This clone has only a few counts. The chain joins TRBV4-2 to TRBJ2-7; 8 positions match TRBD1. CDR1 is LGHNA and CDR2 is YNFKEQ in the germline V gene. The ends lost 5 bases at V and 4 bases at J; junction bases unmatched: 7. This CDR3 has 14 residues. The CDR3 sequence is CASSWDRIGYEQYF. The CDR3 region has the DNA TGTGCCAGCAGCTGGGACAGGATCGGTTACGAGCAGTACTTC.

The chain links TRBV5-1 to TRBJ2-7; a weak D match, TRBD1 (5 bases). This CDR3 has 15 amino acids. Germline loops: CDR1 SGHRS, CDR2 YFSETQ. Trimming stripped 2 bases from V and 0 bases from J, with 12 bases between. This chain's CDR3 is CASSLSRGYSYEQYF. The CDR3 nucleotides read TGCGCCAGCAGCTTATCTAGGGGCTACTCCTACGAGCAGTACTTC.

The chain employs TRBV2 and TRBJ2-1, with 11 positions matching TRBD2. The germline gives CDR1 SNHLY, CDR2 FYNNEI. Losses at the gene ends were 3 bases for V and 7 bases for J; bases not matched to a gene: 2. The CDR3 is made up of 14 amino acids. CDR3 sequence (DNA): TGTGCCAGCAGTGAGACTAGCGGGAAAAATGAGCAGTTCTTC. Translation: CASSETSGKNEQFF.

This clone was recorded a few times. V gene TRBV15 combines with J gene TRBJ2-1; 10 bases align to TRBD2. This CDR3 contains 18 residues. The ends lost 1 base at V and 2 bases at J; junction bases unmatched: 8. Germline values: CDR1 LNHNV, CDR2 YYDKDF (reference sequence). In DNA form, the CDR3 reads TGTGCCACCAGCAGAGGCCCTAATAGCGGGAGGACCTACAATGAGCAGTTCTTC. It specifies CATSRGPNSGRTYNEQFF.